The 5 T cell receptor beta chains given below trace back to one sample, sequenced in a study of blood T cell repertoires in COVID-19. The repertoire was sequenced with immunoSEQ multiplex PCR; TCRdb's copy has only in-frame clones and lacks some. This table has a few hundred thousand clones, over 65% appearing once. Sequenced sample: PBMCs or T cells enriched from blood (not recorded which). The source is a woman aged 60 to 75 who had recovered from COVID-19.

This clone has only one observation. The chain couples TRBV19 to TRBJ2-7, with TRBD2 matching over 7 bases. The germline V gene has CDR1 LNHDA and CDR2 SQIVND (reference sequence). The CDR3 consists of 13 residues. The ends lost 7 bases at V and 2 bases at J; junction bases unmatched: 5. Written as DNA, the CDR3 is TGTGCCAGTATGGGAGCGGGGCCCTACGAGCAGTACTTC. This encodes CASMGAGPYEQYF.

This chain links TRBV2 with TRBJ2-5; 8 nucleotides align to TRBD1. V dropped 3 bases and J dropped 1; count of bases not matched to a gene: 4. CDR3 length equals 15 residues. Germline lookup yields CDR1 SNHLY and CDR2 FYNNEI. CDR3 protein: CASSDRTGSQETQYF. Written as DNA, the CDR3 is TGTGCCAGCAGTGACCGGACAGGGAGCCAAGAGACCCAGTACTTC.

The chain combines TRBV19 with TRBJ1-1, with D possibly TRBD1 on 6 matching bases. Germline assignment: CDR1 LNHDA and CDR2 SQIVND (reference sequence). CDR3 length: 16 residues. Trimming took off 5 bases at V and 1 base at J, with 17 bases between the two ends. The chain's CDR3 is CASSVRQAAQNTEAFF. DNA for the CDR3: TGTGCCAGTAGTGTACGACAGGCAGCCCAGAACACTGAAGCTTTCTTT.

J is TRBJ2-7 and V is TRBV5-1; D gene uncertain. CDR1 is SGHRS and CDR2 is YFSETQ in the germline V gene. The CDR3 totals 12 residues. V dropped 2 bases and J dropped 3 bases, with 6 bases sitting between them. CDR3 loop: CASSLSRYEQYF. In DNA, the CDR3 is TGCGCCAGCAGCTTAAGCCGCTACGAGCAGTACTTC.

This clone was recorded only once. The chain recombines TRBV5-1 with TRBJ2-2, with 11 positions matching TRBD2. The CDR3 is 16 amino acids. Trimming cost V 4 bases and J 4 bases; bases outside gene matches: 6. The germline V gene encodes CDR1 SGHRS and CDR2 YFSETQ. The CDR3 spells CASSPISGGVTGELFF. Here the CDR3 DNA reads TGCGCCAGCAGCCCGATTAGCGGGGGGGTCACCGGGGAGCTGTTTTTT.